This T cell receptor (beta chain) was retrieved from a study of shared clonotypes between healthy human individuals. General study findings and limits: Sharing across four donors was highest in naive CD4 (around 5%) and lowest in memory CD8 (about 0.4%).

With respect to this clone: Its antigen remains unidentified.

The germline gives CDR1 SQVTM, CDR2 ANQGSEA. V shed 7 bases and J shed 0 bases, with 13 bases lying between them. CDR3 size: 13 residues. Libraries were prepared by immunoSEQ multiplex PCR; TCRdb keeps only in-frame clonotypes and omits some of them. The sample includes 2 million to 2.5 million clones, just over 90% of them seen just once. The receptor was isolated from a man in his late teens or twenties in good health. Some clones in this sample may be carry-over from other donors' samples. This chain joins TRBV29-1 and TRBJ2-7; D possibly corresponds to TRBD1 (5 bases). Sequencing used naive CD4+ T cells from PBMCs. This sample's subset: CD45RA+ positively selected. CDR3 loop: CSASGQFSYEQYF. DNA for the CDR3: TGCAGCGCCTCAGGGCAGTTCTCCTACGAGCAGTACTTC.